The rows below give T cell receptor beta chains drawn from one sample of a study of blood T cell repertoires in COVID-19. Clones were read by immunoSEQ multiplex PCR, and TCRdb kept only the in-frame ones, dropping some. The sample holds approximately 300,000 clones, about nine tenths seen once. The source material was peripheral blood. These receptors were obtained from a woman in her forties with acute or convalescent COVID-19. The CDR3 runs from the conserved cysteine through the conserved F or W. Fields, in order: CDR3 DNA, CDR3 protein, V gene, J gene, CDR3 length, D gene, clone size. The D gene is left open where the match is weak. Clone size is shown for a subset of rows, as once, few, many or a class of expanded clone.

DNA: TGTGCCAGCAGGGGGGGAGAGACCCAGTACTTC; CDR3: CASRGGETQYF; V: TRBV11-2; J: TRBJ2-5; length: 11; D: .; size: .
DNA: TGTGCCAGCAGTGGACAGGGCGACACTGAAGCTTTCTTT; CDR3: CASSGQGDTEAFF; V: TRBV6-4; J: TRBJ1-1; length: 13; D: TRBD1; size: .
DNA: TGTGCCAGTGGGACAGGGGGCACCTATGGCTACACCTTC; CDR3: CASGTGGTYGYTF; V: TRBV12-3/TRBV12-4; J: TRBJ1-2; length: 13; D: TRBD1; size: .
DNA: TGTGCCACCAACAAATGGGGGGGTCAAGAGACCCAGTACTTC; CDR3: CATNKWGGQETQYF; V: TRBV5-8; J: TRBJ2-5; length: 14; D: TRBD2; size: .
DNA: TGTGCCAGCAGGGAGGGTCCACAGGGGCAGACCCAGTACTTC; CDR3: CASREGPQGQTQYF; V: TRBV6-5; J: TRBJ2-5; length: 14; D: .; size: .
DNA: TGCGCCAGCAGCTTAGACTGGAACACTGAAGCTTTCTTT; CDR3: CASSLDWNTEAFF; V: TRBV5-1; J: TRBJ1-1; length: 13; D: .; size: .
DNA: TGTGCCAGCTCACCACTGGGACTTAACACCGGGGAGCTGTTTTTT; CDR3: CASSPLGLNTGELFF; V: TRBV18; J: TRBJ2-2; length: 15; D: .; size: .
DNA: TGTGCCAGCAGTCAAATACCCCTATACAATGAGCAGTTCTTC; CDR3: CASSQIPLYNEQFF; V: TRBV11-2; J: TRBJ2-1; length: 14; D: .; size: .
DNA: TGTGCCAGCAGCGCCGGGACTAGCAACAAAGGAGATACGCAGTATTTT; CDR3: CASSAGTSNKGDTQYF; V: TRBV2; J: TRBJ2-3; length: 16; D: TRBD2; size: .
DNA: TGCGCCAGCAGCCAAGTGGCGAGGGGGAGGGTCAATGAAAAACTGTTTTTT; CDR3: CASSQVARGRVNEKLFF; V: TRBV4-1; J: TRBJ1-4; length: 17; D: .; size: once
DNA: TGTGCCAGCACCTCGGGGGGCCAAGAGACCCAGTACTTC; CDR3: CASTSGGQETQYF; V: TRBV27; J: TRBJ2-5; length: 13; D: TRBD2; size: .
DNA: TGTGCCAGCAGTGAAGCCGTGACAGGGGTTGGCTACACCTTC; CDR3: CASSEAVTGVGYTF; V: TRBV2; J: TRBJ1-2; length: 14; D: TRBD1; size: .
DNA: TGCGCCAGCAGCGAACAGGGGGCGAACGCTGAAGCTTTCTTT; CDR3: CASSEQGANAEAFF; V: TRBV4-1; J: TRBJ1-1; length: 14; D: TRBD1; size: once
DNA: TGTGCCTTTAGACAGGGTGCTAACTATGGCTACACCTTC; CDR3: CAFRQGANYGYTF; V: TRBV30; J: TRBJ1-2; length: 13; D: TRBD1; size: .
DNA: TGCAGTGCTAGTTTCGACACAGGCGCCACAGATACGCAGTATTTT; CDR3: CSASFDTGATDTQYF; V: TRBV20-1; J: TRBJ2-3; length: 15; D: .; size: .
DNA: TGTGCCAGCAGCGTTAGCGGGGGGGCCGGCAATGAGCAGTTCTTC; CDR3: CASSVSGGAGNEQFF; V: TRBV4-2; J: TRBJ2-1; length: 15; D: TRBD2; size: .
DNA: TGTGCCAGCAGTGTGGCGACACAATCTCCTCCTAAAGCTTTCTTT; CDR3: CASSVATQSPPKAFF; V: TRBV2; J: TRBJ1-1; length: 15; D: .; size: .
DNA: TGTGCCAGCAGTGCATCCGGGACAGGGAAAAATGGCTACACCTTC; CDR3: CASSASGTGKNGYTF; V: TRBV25-1; J: TRBJ1-2; length: 15; D: TRBD1; size: .
DNA: TGTGCCAGCAGTGTTTCCTCCGGGACAGGAGACAATGAGCAGTTCTTC; CDR3: CASSVSSGTGDNEQFF; V: TRBV6-4; J: TRBJ2-1; length: 16; D: TRBD1; size: .
DNA: TGTGCCAGCAGCTCCGTAGGGGGCTCGACTAATGAAAAACTGTTTTTT; CDR3: CASSSVGGSTNEKLFF; V: TRBV7-6; J: TRBJ1-4; length: 16; D: TRBD1; size: .
DNA: TGTGCCACCAGTGGAAGACAGTTCCAAGAGACCCAGTACTTC; CDR3: CATSGRQFQETQYF; V: TRBV24-1; J: TRBJ2-5; length: 14; D: .; size: .
DNA: TGTGCCAGCACTGCGACAGGGGCAACTAATGAAAAACTGTTTTTT; CDR3: CASTATGATNEKLFF; V: TRBV2; J: TRBJ1-4; length: 15; D: TRBD1; size: once
DNA: TGTGCCAGCAGCCAAGACAGGAACACTGAAGCTTTCTTT; CDR3: CASSQDRNTEAFF; V: TRBV3-1/TRBV3-2; J: TRBJ1-1; length: 13; D: .; size: .
DNA: TGTGCCAGCAGTGATCGACCCGGGCCCCTCCACTTT; CDR3: CASSDRPGPLHF; V: TRBV2; J: TRBJ1-6; length: 12; D: .; size: .
DNA: TGTGCCAGCAGCTTTGAGCCAGGGGACACCGGGGAGCTGTTTTTT; CDR3: CASSFEPGDTGELFF; V: TRBV11-2; J: TRBJ2-2; length: 15; D: .; size: .
DNA: TGTGCCAGCAGTTTTGGGCAGTTCTATGGCTACACCTTC; CDR3: CASSFGQFYGYTF; V: TRBV12-3/TRBV12-4; J: TRBJ1-2; length: 13; D: .; size: .
DNA: TGTGCCAGTACGGCAGGGGCCCAGGCCAACTATGGCTACACCTTC; CDR3: CASTAGAQANYGYTF; V: TRBV19; J: TRBJ1-2; length: 15; D: .; size: .
DNA: TGTGCCAGCACCCAGACACCTAACACCGGGGAGCTGTTTTTT; CDR3: CASTQTPNTGELFF; V: TRBV2; J: TRBJ2-2; length: 14; D: .; size: .
DNA: TGTGCTAGTGGTGCGGACTTTTTCAACACTGAAGCTTTCTTT; CDR3: CASGADFFNTEAFF; V: TRBV12-5; J: TRBJ1-1; length: 14; D: .; size: .
DNA: TGTGCCAGCAGTTCCCAGAAGATGGCGAACACCGGGGAGCTGTTTTTT; CDR3: CASSSQKMANTGELFF; V: TRBV6-5; J: TRBJ2-2; length: 16; D: .; size: few
DNA: TGTGCCAGCAGCCCGGAGGGCTTTTCACCCCTCCACTTT; CDR3: CASSPEGFSPLHF; V: TRBV9; J: TRBJ1-6; length: 13; D: .; size: .
DNA: TGTGCCAGCAGCTTACTGTCAGGGGAGACTGAAGCTTTCTTT; CDR3: CASSLLSGETEAFF; V: TRBV11-2; J: TRBJ1-1; length: 14; D: .; size: .
DNA: TGTGCCAGCAGCTTACGACTAGATTCGAATGAGCAGTTCTTC; CDR3: CASSLRLDSNEQFF; V: TRBV7-3; J: TRBJ2-1; length: 14; D: .; size: .
DNA: TGTGCCAGCAGCGTAAACAGATACTATGGCTACACCTTC; CDR3: CASSVNRYYGYTF; V: TRBV9; J: TRBJ1-2; length: 13; D: .; size: .
DNA: TGCAGCGTTGCCGGGGGCTACACCTTC; CDR3: CSVAGGYTF; V: TRBV29-1; J: TRBJ1-2; length: 9; D: .; size: .
DNA: TGTGCCAGCAGCCGCGCGGGAGAAGCTTTCTTT; CDR3: CASSRAGEAFF; V: TRBV5-8; J: TRBJ1-1; length: 11; D: .; size: .
DNA: TGTGCTAGTGCCTGGACAGGGCAGAATTGGAACACTGAAGCTTTCTTT; CDR3: CASAWTGQNWNTEAFF; V: TRBV12-5; J: TRBJ1-1; length: 16; D: TRBD1; size: .